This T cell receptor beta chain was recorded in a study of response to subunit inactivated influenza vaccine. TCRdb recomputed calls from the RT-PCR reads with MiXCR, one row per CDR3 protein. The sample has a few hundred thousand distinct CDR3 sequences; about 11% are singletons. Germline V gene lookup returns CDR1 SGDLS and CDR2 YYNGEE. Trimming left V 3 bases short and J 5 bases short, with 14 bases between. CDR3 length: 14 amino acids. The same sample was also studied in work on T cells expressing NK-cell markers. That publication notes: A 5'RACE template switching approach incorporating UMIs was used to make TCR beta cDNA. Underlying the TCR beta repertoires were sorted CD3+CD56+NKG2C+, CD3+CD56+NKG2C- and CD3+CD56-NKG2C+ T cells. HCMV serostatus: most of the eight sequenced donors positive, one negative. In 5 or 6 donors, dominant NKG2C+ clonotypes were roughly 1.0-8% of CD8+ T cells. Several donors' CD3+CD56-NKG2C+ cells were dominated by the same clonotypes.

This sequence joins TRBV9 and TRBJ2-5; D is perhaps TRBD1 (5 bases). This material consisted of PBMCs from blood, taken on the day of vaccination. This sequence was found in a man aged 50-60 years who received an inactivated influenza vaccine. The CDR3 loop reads CASSDGMGRETQYF. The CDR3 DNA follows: TGTGCCAGCAGCGACGGCATGGGGCGGGAGACCCAGTACTTC.